The present T cell receptor beta chain was sequenced within a study of control samples from healthy donors and cancer patients. Using immunoSEQ multiplex PCR, the repertoire was profiled, and TCRdb retains in-frame clones only, with some absent. The sample consists of roughly 89,000 clones, around 91% of them appearing once. After removal of 3 bases from V and 3 bases from J, the junction contained 3 bases not matched to a gene. The CDR3 totals 14 residues. Germline CDR1 SEHNR, CDR2 FQNEAQ (reference sequence). The V gene is TRBV7-9, the J gene TRBJ2-5; 8 bases fit TRBD2. This receptor was taken from a middle-aged man in good health. The specimen sequenced was blood. CDR3 amino acids: CASSFGLAEETQYF. In nucleotides, the CDR3 is TGTGCCAGCAGCTTTGGACTAGCAGAAGAGACCCAGTACTTC.